This T cell receptor beta chain was captured in a study of Ad26.COV2.S vaccination and SARS-CoV-2 variants (TCRdb year 2021). For the study in its entirety: Vaccine-arm donors came from COV1001, a multicentre, randomized, double-blind, placebo-controlled phase I-IIa trial of Ad26.COV2.S in healthy adults. Investigators remained blinded to trial group allocation during experiments and outcome assessment. The TCR-sequenced set comprised around 32 samples: around 20 Ad26.COV2.S vaccine recipients, 5 placebo recipients and 8 SARS-CoV-2 convalescent individuals. Trial participants were randomized into five groups of five, in which low-dose or high-dose Ad26.COV2.S was given once or twice, or placebo was given on both occasions. Ad26.COV2.S was administered intramuscularly at 5 x 10^10 or 1 x 10^11 viral particles, either as a single shot or as two shots given 56 days apart. TCRbeta repertoire sequencing was used to assess the specificity and breadth of SARS-CoV-2-reactive T cell receptors after Ad26.COV2.S vaccination.

The immunoSEQ Assay was the method used to sequence TCRbeta CDR3 regions. After extraction, genomic DNA underwent amplification by bias-controlled multiplex PCR, followed by high-throughput sequencing. The paper's processing steps were these. Collapsing and filtering of sequences were performed to quantify the absolute abundance of each unique TCRbeta CDR3 region. Usable DNA was measured by amplifying reference genes present in all nucleated cells, and TCRbeta template counts were normalized to that usable DNA to estimate T cell fraction. Repertoire TCRs were annotated as SARS-CoV-2-specific by exact matching of V gene, CDR3 amino acid sequence and J gene to a known reactive TCR set. The reference SARS-CoV-2 TCR set was derived from MIRA and filtered for enrichment in COVID-19-positive ImmuneCODE repertoires, a step that removed public or cross-reactive TCRs. Using the MIRA antigens, annotated TCRs were further analysed by specific ORF or by position within an ORF. Breadth was defined as annotated unique rearrangements over total unique productive rearrangements; depth was the summed frequency of those rearrangements. TCR breadth was compared between groups using two-sided Wilcoxon rank-sum tests. TCRdb mirrors the immuneACCESS table, restricted to in-frame sequences. Some clones are absent from its copies; in checked studies, under half trace to an unresolved V gene, and the reason for the others is unknown. V and J calls and clone size follow that table, whereas D and trimming were derived from the DNA. The sample table lists some 500,000 clones, approximately 89% of them with a count of one. Of the sample, around 2.5% falls within the top ten clones.

CDR1 and CDR2 are drawn from the germline V gene: SNHLY, FYNNEI. Taken from cysteine to phenylalanine, the CDR3 has 14 residues. Only the CDR3 region is kept as DNA, spanning 42 bases read in frame from base 1. V is shortened by 10 bases, J by 4 bases, and the region joining them spans 17 bases. The treatment or condition label, as the study defines it: around 19 received Ad26.COV2.S at low or high dose, single or two shots; several received placebo; per-sample allocation not given. For vaccine and placebo recipients, the sequenced repertoires came from samples collected on day 63 after the first injection. In Cohort 1b, about two dozen adults aged 18-55 years were enrolled at a single site in Boston, USA, between 29 July and 7 August 2020. Ad26.COV2.S consisted of a replication-incompetent adenovirus type 26 vector by which a prefusion-stabilized SARS-CoV-2 spike protein from the original Wuhan strain was expressed.

On the study overall, not on this receptor specifically: Vaccine and placebo recipients had comparable non-spike TCR breadth, which fits with the vaccine containing only spike. Comparing responses between vaccine doses or regimens was not something the study was powered to do. Higher spike-specific TCR breadth was observed in Ad26.COV2.S recipients than in placebo recipients (P = 0.0014). The authors noted that the TCR breadth and depth analyses may have underestimated total T cell responses. After vaccination, spike-specific CD8+ and CD4+ T cell responses were reported to show substantial breadth.

This clone was detected a few times. The antigen it binds to is not known. There are no base qualities to consult, and no much larger clone falls within one base. The sequence came from a person between 18 and 60 years old who received the Ad26.COV2.S COVID-19 vaccine or a placebo. Sequencing used peripheral blood, obtained in a trial of Ad26.COV2.S vaccine versus placebo. The receptor chain draws on TRBV2 and TRBJ1-5, with a tentative D gene TRBD1 over 6 matching bases. The CDR3 region has the sequence CATQAGASNQPQHF. The DNA is TGTGCCACCCAAGCAGGGGCGTCAAATCAGCCCCAGCATTTT.